Below, 17 T cell receptor beta chains from the same sample are listed, as sequenced in a study of cytomegalovirus exposure and HLA in healthy donors. The data were produced by immunoSEQ multiplex PCR, yet TCRdb's version contains in-frame clones alone and is incomplete. The table lists approximately 150,000 clones, roughly 87% of them singletons. Sequencing was carried out using PBMCs. The origin of the receptors is a man between 18 and 35 years old in good health and CMV-seropositive.

The chain uses TRBV7-2 and TRBJ2-5; TRBD2 matches at 10 bases. V shed 6 bases, J shed 2 bases, and the junction held 6 bases outside the gene matches. CDR1 is SGHTA, CDR2 FQGNSA, per germline. CDR3 length: 15 amino acids. The CDR3 region is CASRDTSGEQETQYF. CDR3 nucleotide sequence: TGTGCCAGCAGGGATACTAGCGGGGAACAAGAGACCCAGTACTTC.

The J gene is TRBJ2-3, the V gene TRBV6-4; 7 bases are a match to TRBD2. The CDR3 loop spans 14 amino acids. The trim removed 2 bases at V and 5 bases at J, leaving 4 bases unmatched. The V gene's germline CDR1 is MRHNA and CDR2 SNTAGT. In DNA form, the CDR3 reads TGTGCCAGCAGTGACGCTAGCGGAGGAGATACGCAGTATTTT. Translating it yields CASSDASGGDTQYF.

The chain has TRBV5-4 and TRBJ1-2; perhaps TRBD1 as D (5 bases). Germline V gene data show CDR1 as SGHNT and CDR2 as YYREEE (reference sequence). The length of the CDR3 is 17 residues. Trimming removed 0 bases from V and 2 bases from J, with 17 bases in between. The CDR3 DNA sequence: TGTGCCAGCAGCTTGGCCCTGGGGGGACCGACAAACTATGGCTACACCTTC. It encodes CASSLALGGPTNYGYTF.

This chain links TRBV2 with TRBJ1-2; tentatively, D is TRBD1 (5 bases). Trimming took off 3 bases at V and 4 bases at J, with 15 bases between the two ends. Germline V gene data show CDR1 as SNHLY and CDR2 as FYNNEI. This CDR3 has 15 residues. The CDR3 region is CASSEQWQGGYGYTF. DNA of the CDR3: TGTGCCAGCAGTGAGCAGTGGCAGGGTGGCTATGGCTACACCTTC.

The chain is built from TRBV18 and TRBJ2-5, with a tentative D call TRBD2 (5 bases). V lost 2 bases to trimming and J lost 0 bases, with 7 bases between them. Germline V lookup: CDR1 KGHSH, CDR2 LQKENI. This CDR3 comprises 14 residues. CDR3 loop: CASSPYGDQETQYF. CDR3 DNA sequence: TGTGCCAGCTCACCATACGGGGACCAAGAGACCCAGTACTTC.

The chain carries TRBV18 and TRBJ1-1, with D possibly being TRBD1 (5 bases). V shed 0 bases and J shed 1 base, with 12 bases lying between them. The germline CDR1 and CDR2 sequences are KGHSH and LQKENI. The CDR3 loop spans 16 amino acids. The CDR3 region is CASSPPSPTENTEAFF. The CDR3 region has the DNA TGTGCCAGCTCACCACCAAGCCCGACAGAGAACACTGAAGCTTTCTTT.

The V call is TRBV18, the J call TRBJ1-2, with D possibly being TRBD1 (5 bases). Germline V lookup: CDR1 KGHSH, CDR2 LQKENI. The V end lost 2 bases, the J end lost 3 bases, and 7 bases lay between the germline ends. The CDR3 totals 13 residues. In DNA form, the CDR3 reads TGTGCCAGCTCACCAGGAGGGGACTATGGCTACACCTTC. Its translation is CASSPGGDYGYTF.

The CDR3 region has the DNA TGCGCCAGCAGCCCCCGGACAGGGTGGGTAAATGGCTACACCTTC. The encoded protein is CASSPRTGWVNGYTF. This chain connects TRBV5-1 to TRBJ1-2; 8 positions agree with TRBD1. CDR3 length: 15 residues. The trim removed 4 bases at V and 6 bases at J, leaving 11 bases unmatched. From germline, CDR1 is SGHRS and CDR2 YFSETQ.

The chain carries TRBV7-6 and TRBJ2-6; 9 bases line up with TRBD1. After removal of 5 bases from V and 0 bases from J, the junction contained 17 bases not matched to a gene. The length of the CDR3 is 21 residues. Germline CDR1 and CDR2: SGHVS and FNYEAQ. For the CDR3, the DNA is TGTGCCAGCAGCCTGGGAGGGACAGGGCGCTATGGGGTCTCTGGGGCCAACGTCCTGACTTTC. Protein product: CASSLGGTGRYGVSGANVLTF. The full variable domain, rest sourced from reference TRBV7-6 and TRBJ2-6, is GAGVSQSPRYKVTKRGQDVALRCDPISGHVSLYWYRQALGQGPEFLTYFNYEAQQDKSGLPNDRFSAERPEGSISTLTIQRTEQRDSAMYRCASSLGGTGRYGVSGANVLTFGAGSRLTVL.

The rearrangement joins TRBV5-6 to TRBJ2-1, with D possibly being TRBD2 (6 bases). The CDR3 contains 14 residues. Looked up from germline, CDR1 is SGHDT and CDR2 is YYEEEE. V was pared by 3 bases and J by 9 bases, with 16 bases between. CDR3 in DNA: TGTGCCAGCAGCTCACAGAGCGGGTATCGTGAGCAGTTCTTC. Amino acids: CASSSQSGYREQFF. The variable domain in full, with the rest retrieved from reference TRBV5-6 and TRBJ2-1, is DAGVTQSPTHLIKTRGQQVTLRCSPKSGHDTVSWYQQALGQGPQFIFQYYEEEERQRGNFPDRFSGHQFPNYSSELNVNALLLGDSALYLCASSSQSGYREQFFGPGTRLTVL.

The chain joins TRBV5-1 to TRBJ1-1; the match to TRBD1 covers 9 bases. The CDR3 has 14 amino acids. Looked up from germline, CDR1 is SGHRS and CDR2 is YFSETQ. V dropped 3 bases and J dropped 4; count of bases not matched to a gene: 4. The DNA of the CDR3 is TGCGCCAGCAGCTCCGGGACAGGGCGCACTGAAGCTTTCTTT. It encodes CASSSGTGRTEAFF.

The CDR3 DNA sequence: TGTGCCTGGAGTGTACGCGCGGGAGGGGCAGATACGCAGTATTTT. It translates to CAWSVRAGGADTQYF. This chain joins TRBV30 and TRBJ2-3; 9 bases are shared with TRBD2. CDR3 length: 15 residues. The trim removed 0 bases at V and 4 bases at J, leaving 5 bases unmatched. Germline lookup yields CDR1 GTSNPN and CDR2 SVGIG (reference sequence).

This clone was found a few times. J is TRBJ1-1 and V is TRBV29-1; D call uncertain. The V and J ends lost 3 bases and 10 bases respectively, with 12 bases between them. The CDR3 totals 11 residues. CDR1 is SQVTM, CDR2 ANQGSEA, per germline. For the CDR3, the DNA is TGCAGCGTTGATGTCGGAGCTGGAGCTTTCTTT. It codes for CSVDVGAGAFF. The variable domain in full, completed from reference TRBV29-1 and TRBJ1-1, reads SAVISQKPSRDICQRGTSLTIQCQVDSQVTMMFWYRQQPGQSLTLIATANQGSEATYESGFVIDKFPISRPNLTFSTLTVSNMSPEDSSIYLCSVDVGAGAFFGQGTRLTVV.

The chain joins TRBV28 to TRBJ1-1; the D gene is possibly TRBD1 (5 bases). V lost 6 bases and J 1 base, leaving 9 bases between the germline ends. Germline V lookup: CDR1 MDHEN, CDR2 SYDVKM. The CDR3 covers 13 residues. The CDR3 reads CASRGQGNTEAFF. In DNA form, the CDR3 reads TGTGCCAGCAGAGGGCAGGGGAACACTGAAGCTTTCTTT.

The chain combines TRBV2 with TRBJ2-7; 7 bases agree with TRBD1. The CDR3 has 14 residues. V shed 6 bases and J 7 bases; nucleotides not matched to a gene: 12. Germline CDR1 and CDR2: SNHLY and FYNNEI. The CDR3 sequence: CASSPSARTGEQYF. DNA for the CDR3: TGTGCCAGCAGCCCATCCGCCCGGACAGGAGAGCAGTACTTC.

The chain joins TRBV27 to TRBJ2-2; D is undetermined. Trimming cost V 3 bases and J 5 bases, with 7 bases left between them. The CDR3 consists of 13 residues. From germline, CDR1 is MNHEY and CDR2 SMNVEV (reference sequence). The CDR3 reads CASSLTFTGELFF. The CDR3 DNA follows: TGTGCCAGCAGTTTGACTTTTACCGGGGAGCTGTTTTTT.

The J gene is TRBJ2-1, the V gene TRBV5-1, with TRBD2 matching 7 bases. CDR1 and CDR2 (germline): SGHRS, YFSETQ. V shed 2 bases and J 2 bases; nucleotides not matched to a gene: 4. The CDR3 sequence is 15 residues long. The DNA for the CDR3 is TGCGCCAGCAGCTTACAGGCGGGAGCCTACAATGAGCAGTTCTTC. Protein sequence: CASSLQAGAYNEQFF.